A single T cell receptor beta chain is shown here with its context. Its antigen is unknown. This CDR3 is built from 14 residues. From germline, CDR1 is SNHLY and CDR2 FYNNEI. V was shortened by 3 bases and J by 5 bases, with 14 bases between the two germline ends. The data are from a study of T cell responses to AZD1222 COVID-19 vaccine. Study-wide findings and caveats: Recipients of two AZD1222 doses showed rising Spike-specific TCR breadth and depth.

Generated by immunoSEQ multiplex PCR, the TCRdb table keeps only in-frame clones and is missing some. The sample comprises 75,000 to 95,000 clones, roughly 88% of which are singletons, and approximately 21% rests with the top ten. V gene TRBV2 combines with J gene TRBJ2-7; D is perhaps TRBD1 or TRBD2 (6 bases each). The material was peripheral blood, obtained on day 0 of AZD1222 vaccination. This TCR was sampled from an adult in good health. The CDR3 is CASSDTSGANEQYF. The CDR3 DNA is TGTGCCAGCAGTGATACTTCGGGGGCCAACGAGCAGTACTTC.